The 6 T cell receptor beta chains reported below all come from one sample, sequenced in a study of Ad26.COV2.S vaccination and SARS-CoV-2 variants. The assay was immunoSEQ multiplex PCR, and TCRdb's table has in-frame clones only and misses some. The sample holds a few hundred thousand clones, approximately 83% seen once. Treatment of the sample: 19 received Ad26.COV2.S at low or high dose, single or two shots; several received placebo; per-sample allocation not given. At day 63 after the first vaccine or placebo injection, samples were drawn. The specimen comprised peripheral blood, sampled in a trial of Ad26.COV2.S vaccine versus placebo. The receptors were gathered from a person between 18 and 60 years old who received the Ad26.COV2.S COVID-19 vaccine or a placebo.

The chain's CDR3 is CSASRQGAEAFF. The CDR3 bases are TGCAGCGCATCGCGACAGGGGGCTGAAGCTTTCTTT. The chain carries TRBV29-1 and TRBJ1-1; 9 nucleotides line up with TRBD1. The J segment lost 6 bases and the V segment lost 7 bases, leaving 6 bases of the junction unmatched. The germline V gene has CDR1 SQVTM and CDR2 ANQGSEA. The CDR3 extends over 12 amino acids. The entire variable domain, with the rest obtained from reference TRBV29-1 and TRBJ1-1, is as follows: SAVISQKPSRDICQRGTSLTIQCQVDSQVTMMFWYRQQPGQSLTLIATANQGSEATYESGFVIDKFPISRPNLTFSTLTVSNMSPEDSSIYLCSASRQGAEAFFGQGTRLTVV.

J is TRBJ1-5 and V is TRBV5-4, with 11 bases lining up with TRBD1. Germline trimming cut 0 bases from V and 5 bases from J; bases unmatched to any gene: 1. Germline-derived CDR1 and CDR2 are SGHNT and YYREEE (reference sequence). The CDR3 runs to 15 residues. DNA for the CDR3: TGTGCCAGCAGCTTGGGGGGACAGGGGGATCAGCCCCAGCATTTT. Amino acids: CASSLGGQGDQPQHF. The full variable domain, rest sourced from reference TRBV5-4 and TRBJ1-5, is ETGVTQSPTHLIKTRGQQVTLRCSSQSGHNTVSWYQQALGQGPQFIFQYYREEENGRGNFPPRFSGLQFPNYSSELNVNALELDDSALYLCASSLGGQGDQPQHFGDGTRLSIL.

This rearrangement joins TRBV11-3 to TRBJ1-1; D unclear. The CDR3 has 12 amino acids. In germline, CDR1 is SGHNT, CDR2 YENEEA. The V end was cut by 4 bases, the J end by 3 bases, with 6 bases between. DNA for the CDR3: TGTGCCAGCAGCTCTCGGGACACTGAAGCTTTCTTT. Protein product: CASSSRDTEAFF. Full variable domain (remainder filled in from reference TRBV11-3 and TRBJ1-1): EAGVVQSPRYKIIEKKQPVAFWCNPISGHNTLYWYLQNLGQGPELLIRYENEEAVDDSQLPKDRFSAERLKGVDSTLKIQPAELGDSAVYLCASSSRDTEAFFGQGTRLTVV.

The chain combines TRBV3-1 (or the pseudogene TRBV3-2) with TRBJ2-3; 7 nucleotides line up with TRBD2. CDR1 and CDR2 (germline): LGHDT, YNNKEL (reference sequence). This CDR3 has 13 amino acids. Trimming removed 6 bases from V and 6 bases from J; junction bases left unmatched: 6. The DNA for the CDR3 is TGTGCCAGCAGTCGGGGGGTAAAGGATACGCAGTATTTT. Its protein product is CASSRGVKDTQYF.

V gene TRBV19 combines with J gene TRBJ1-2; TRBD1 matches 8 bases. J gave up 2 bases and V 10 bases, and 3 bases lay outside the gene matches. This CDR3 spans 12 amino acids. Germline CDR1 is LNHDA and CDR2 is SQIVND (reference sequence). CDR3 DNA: TGTGCCATCAGGACAGGGAACTATGGCTACACCTTC. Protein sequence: CAIRTGNYGYTF.

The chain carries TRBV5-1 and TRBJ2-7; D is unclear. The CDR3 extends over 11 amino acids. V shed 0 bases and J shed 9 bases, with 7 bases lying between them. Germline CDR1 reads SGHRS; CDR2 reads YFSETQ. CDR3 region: CASSLDFVQYF. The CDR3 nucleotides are TGCGCCAGCAGCTTGGATTTTGTGCAGTACTTC.